This TCR beta chain is from a study of long-term antiretroviral therapy in people with HIV. The libraries were made with immunoSEQ v3.0 at survey level. Method: immunoSEQ multiplex PCR; TCRdb's copy keeps in-frame clones and lacks some. The sample contains approximately 36,000 clones, approximately 80% of which appear only once. The samples, holding 1-10 million cryopreserved PBMC, were thawed before DNA extraction was carried out. Study findings and constraints: Clones with expansion before ART led the repertoire at all time points.

V dropped 6 bases and J dropped 6 bases, with 20 bases sitting between them. CDR1 and CDR2 from the germline V gene are MNHEY and SMNVEV (reference sequence). The CDR3 consists of 15 residues. In the case of this clone: Antigen specificity is unknown.

V and J are TRBV27 and TRBJ1-2; D is perhaps TRBD1 (6 bases). The receptor was isolated from a man aged 18-30 years with HIV. Sequenced material: unsorted PBMCs, taken 0.6 years after starting antiretroviral therapy. The CDR3 region has the DNA TGTGCCAGCAGCCCCATGGGGGGCGCCGCGAATGGCTACACCTTC. As protein: CASSPMGGAANGYTF.